The 22 T cell receptor beta chains presented below share a single source sample, sequenced in a study of T cells in Graves' hyperthyroidism and ophthalmopathy. TCR beta CDR3 sequences were amplified from RNA transcripts. With the HTBI primer set, the TCR CDR3 went through a first round of RT-PCR. TCRdb reprocessed the multiplex PCR reads with MiXCR, giving one entry per CDR3 protein. This table holds approximately 560,000 distinct CDR3 sequences, about 45% found once. Sequenced: peripheral blood or thyroid tissue (not recorded which). The receptor set was obtained from a woman between 18 and 30 years old with Graves' hyperthyroidism.

This clonotype was found many times. The V call is TRBV7-2, the J call TRBJ1-6; perhaps TRBD1 as D (6 bases). This CDR3 has 14 residues. Germline lookup yields CDR1 SGHTA and CDR2 FQGNSA. Trimming left V 6 bases short and J 9 bases short, with 15 bases between. CDR3 DNA sequence: TGTGCCAGCAGTCCCGGGACACCGGGTTCACCCCTCCACTTT. This gives the protein CASSPGTPGSPLHF.

This clonotype was seen only a few times. The chain carries TRBV6-5 and TRBJ1-2; TRBD1 aligns across 7 bases. Germline V gives CDR1 MNHEY, CDR2 SVGAGI. CDR3 size: 14 residues. J was trimmed by 7 bases and V by 0 bases; bases with no gene match: 5. CDR3 residues: CASSYSPGGGGYTF. Here the CDR3 DNA reads TGTGCCAGCAGTTACTCTCCAGGGGGTGGTGGCTACACCTTC.

This clonotype was counted many times. The CDR3, as DNA: TGTGCCTCCCGGGGGCAGGGAGACTATGGCTACACCTTC. Translated, it gives CASRGQGDYGYTF. This rearrangement joins TRBV5-5 to TRBJ1-2, with D perhaps matching TRBD1 (6 bases). Germline-derived CDR1 and CDR2 are SGHKS and YYEKEE (reference sequence). V was trimmed by 10 bases and J by 3 bases, leaving 16 bases between them. CDR3 length: 13 amino acids. The full variable domain, completed using reference TRBV5-5 and TRBJ1-2, is DAGVTQSPTHLIKTRGQQVTLRCSPISGHKSVSWYQQVLGQGPQFIFQYYEKEERGRGNFPDRFSARQFPNYSSELNVNALLLGDSALYLCASRGQGDYGYTFGSGTRLTVV.

The V and J genes are TRBV5-1 and TRBJ2-7, with TRBD1 matching 8 bases. Trimming removed 6 bases from V and 0 bases from J; junction bases left unmatched: 5. The CDR3 has 14 amino acids. Germline CDR1 is SGHRS and CDR2 is YFSETQ. The CDR3 is CASIPGTGSYEQYF. The CDR3 coding sequence is TGCGCCAGCATCCCCGGGACAGGCTCCTACGAGCAGTACTTC.

The chain is built from TRBV20-1 and TRBJ1-5; weak D call: TRBD1 (5 bases). Germline V CDR1 and CDR2: DFQATT, SNEGSKA (reference sequence). Trimming removed 6 bases at V and 5 bases at J, with 11 bases between. The CDR3 contains 12 residues. This CDR3 is CSAGHPDQPQHF. The CDR3 bases are TGCAGTGCCGGACACCCGGATCAGCCCCAGCATTTT.

J is TRBJ2-5 and V is TRBV7-8; D could derive from TRBD1 or TRBD2 (5 bases each). CDR1 is SGHVS, CDR2 FQNEAQ, per germline. This CDR3 is 13 amino acids long. V gave up 5 bases and J gave up 4 bases, with 11 bases separating them. The CDR3 DNA reads as TGTGCCAGCAGCGCGCCGGGACGAGAGACCCAGTACTTC. Protein sequence: CASSAPGRETQYF.

The chain is built from TRBV6-6 and TRBJ2-5, with D possibly being TRBD1 (6 bases). This CDR3 spans 14 amino acids. Germline CDR1 MNHNY, CDR2 SVGAGI (reference sequence). V was shortened by 2 bases and J by 4 bases, with 11 bases between the two germline ends. The CDR3 protein is CASSYVGGVETQYF. CDR3 coding DNA: TGTGCCAGCAGTTACGTAGGGGGTGTAGAGACCCAGTACTTC.

This chain uses TRBV2 with TRBJ2-2; maybe TRBD1 (6 bases). V was trimmed by 4 bases and J by 6 bases, leaving 12 bases between them. CDR3 length: 14 amino acids. Germline CDR1 SNHLY, CDR2 FYNNEI. The CDR3: CASSVSGAAGELFF. In nucleotides, the CDR3 is TGTGCCAGCAGTGTCTCAGGGGCAGCCGGGGAGCTGTTTTTT.

The genes are TRBV4-2 and TRBJ1-2; TRBD1 matches at 7 bases. The germline V gene has CDR1 LGHNA and CDR2 YNFKEQ. The V and J ends lost 4 bases and 8 bases, in that order; junction bases with no gene match: 7. This CDR3 region has 13 residues. CDR3 DNA: TGTGCCAGCAGCCCAGGGGGTTTGAGGGGCTACACCTTC. As protein: CASSPGGLRGYTF.

This clonotype was seen more than once but under ten times. CDR3 amino acids: CASSGSSGINEQYF. The CDR3 DNA reads as TGTGCCAGCAGCGGTTCTAGCGGGATCAACGAGCAGTACTTC. The chain has TRBV7-6 and TRBJ2-7, with 9 bases fitting TRBD2. The junction had 7 bases not matched to a gene; V was cut back by 5 bases and J by 5 bases. Germline CDR1 SGHVS, CDR2 FNYEAQ. The CDR3 is made up of 14 amino acids.

Many counts were recorded for this clonotype. The chain links TRBV10-3 to TRBJ1-2, with no clear D. The CDR3 spans 12 residues. Trimming took off 3 bases at V and 1 base at J, with 3 bases between the two ends. The V gene's germline CDR1 is ENHRY and CDR2 SYGVKD. The CDR3 spells CAISEDNYGYTF. The CDR3, as DNA: TGTGCCATCAGTGAAGATAACTATGGCTACACCTTC.

V is TRBV20-1 and J is TRBJ2-5, with D maybe TRBD2 (6 bases). The V gene's germline CDR1 is DFQATT and CDR2 SNEGSKA (reference sequence). With 3 bases removed from V and 4 bases from J, the gap between germline ends came to 9 bases. This CDR3 spans 12 amino acids. The CDR3 bases are TGCAGTGCTAGTGGAGGGGCAGAGACCCAGTACTTC. As protein: CSASGGAETQYF.

The rearrangement uses TRBV6-1 and TRBJ1-3; D gene unclear. With 2 bases removed from V and 0 bases from J, the gap between germline ends came to 5 bases. The germline CDR1 and CDR2 sequences are MNHNS and SASEGT. CDR3 length: 14 amino acids. Here the CDR3 reads CASSEWSSGNTIYF. The CDR3 DNA is TGTGCCAGCAGTGAATGGAGCTCTGGAAACACCATATATTTT.

The rearrangement links TRBV2 to TRBJ1-5, with 8 bases fitting TRBD1. CDR3 length: 15 amino acids. Looked up from germline, CDR1 is SNHLY and CDR2 is FYNNEI. V lost 6 bases to trimming and J lost 5 bases; unmatched junction nucleotides: 9. The CDR3 bases are TGTGCCAGCAGACCCAGGACAGGGACTGATCAGCCCCAGCATTTT. This sequence encodes CASRPRTGTDQPQHF.

This clonotype has only a few counts. This sequence joins TRBV19 and TRBJ1-2, with 7 bases identical to TRBD1. With 5 bases clipped from V and 1 base from J, the junction kept 4 bases outside the gene matches. The CDR3 is made up of 14 amino acids. The germline CDR1 and CDR2 sequences are LNHDA and SQIVND (reference sequence). Written as DNA, the CDR3 is TGTGCCAGTAGTGGGACAGCCTTTAACTATGGCTACACCTTC. Protein product: CASSGTAFNYGYTF.

V usage is TRBV12-5 and J usage is TRBJ1-1; D unclear. The CDR3 spans 13 residues. Germline CDR1 is LGHNT and CDR2 is FRNRAP. Trimming removed 7 bases at V and 5 bases at J, with 14 bases between. The CDR3 DNA is TGTGCTAGTGCCCAAGACCCGAGGACTGAAGCTTTCTTT. This gives the protein CASAQDPRTEAFF. The whole variable domain, remainder taken from reference TRBV12-5 and TRBJ1-1, is DARVTQTPRHKVTEMGQEVTMRCQPILGHNTVFWYRQTMMQGLELLAYFRNRAPLDDSGMPKDRFSAEMPDATLATLKIQPSEPRDSAVYFCASAQDPRTEAFFGQGTRLTVV.

In its sample, this clonotype was seen many times. The rearrangement links TRBV6-1 to TRBJ2-6; D gene unclear. With 7 bases removed from V and 0 bases from J, the gap between germline ends came to 4 bases. Germline V gives CDR1 MNHNS, CDR2 SASEGT. The CDR3 contains 13 residues. CDR3: CASNLSGANVLTF. The CDR3 DNA reads as TGTGCCAGCAACCTCTCTGGGGCCAACGTCCTGACTTTC.

This clonotype appeared a few times. The chain combines TRBV7-2 with TRBJ1-1, with D perhaps TRBD1 (6 bases). CDR3 length: 16 residues. Germline CDR1 reads SGHTA; CDR2 reads FQGNSA. The germline V and J ends were trimmed by 5 bases and 0 bases, with 16 bases remaining between them. CDR3 amino acids: CASSPERWTVNTEAFF. The CDR3, as DNA: TGTGCCAGCAGCCCGGAACGGTGGACAGTGAACACTGAAGCTTTCTTT.

In this sample, this clonotype turned up once. The CDR3 DNA follows: TGCAGCGTTGAGGAGGCAGGGGAGCTGTTTTTT. Its protein product is CSVEEAGELFF. This chain connects TRBV29-1 to TRBJ2-2, with D possibly matching TRBD2 (5 bases). Trimming cost V 3 bases and J 8 bases, with 7 bases left between them. Germline V gene data show CDR1 as SQVTM and CDR2 as ANQGSEA. The CDR3 spans 11 residues.

The V gene is TRBV29-1, the J gene TRBJ1-2, with D unclear. Trimming stripped 4 bases from V and 5 bases from J, with 5 bases between. The CDR3 is 10 residues long. From germline, CDR1 is SQVTM and CDR2 ANQGSEA. Here the CDR3 DNA reads TGCAGCGTTGGATGGTATGGCTACACCTTC. It is translated as CSVGWYGYTF.

The rearrangement joins TRBV10-3 to TRBJ1-3, with a possible D match to TRBD1 (5 bases). There are 14 residues in the CDR3. From germline, CDR1 is ENHRY and CDR2 SYGVKD. With 0 bases removed from V and 6 bases from J, the gap between germline ends came to 9 bases. The CDR3 sequence: CAISESRGVNTIYF. The CDR3 DNA reads TGTGCCATCAGTGAGTCTCGGGGCGTAAACACCATATATTTT.

V gene TRBV20-1 combines with J gene TRBJ1-1; D unresolved. V was shortened by 5 bases and J by 0 bases, with 7 bases between the two germline ends. The V gene's germline CDR1 is DFQATT and CDR2 SNEGSKA (reference sequence). The CDR3 extends over 12 amino acids. The CDR3 region has the DNA TGCAGTGCTTACAACATGAACACTGAAGCTTTCTTT. It translates to CSAYNMNTEAFF.